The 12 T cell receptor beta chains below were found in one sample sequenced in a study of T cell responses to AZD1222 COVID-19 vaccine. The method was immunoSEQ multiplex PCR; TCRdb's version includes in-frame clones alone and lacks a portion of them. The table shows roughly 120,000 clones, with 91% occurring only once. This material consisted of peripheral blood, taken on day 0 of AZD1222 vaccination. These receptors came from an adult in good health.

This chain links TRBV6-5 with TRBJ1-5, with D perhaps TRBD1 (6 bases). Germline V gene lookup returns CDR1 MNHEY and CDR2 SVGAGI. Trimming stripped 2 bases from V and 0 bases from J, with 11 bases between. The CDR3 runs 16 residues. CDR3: CASSYQGQYSNQPQHF. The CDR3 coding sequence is TGTGCCAGCAGTTACCAAGGACAGTATAGCAATCAGCCCCAGCATTTT.

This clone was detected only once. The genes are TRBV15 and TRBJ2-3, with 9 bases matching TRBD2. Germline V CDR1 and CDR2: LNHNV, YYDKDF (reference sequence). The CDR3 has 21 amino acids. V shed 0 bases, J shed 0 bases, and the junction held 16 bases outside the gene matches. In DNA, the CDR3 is TGTGCCACCAGCAGAGATCTGGTATCCGCGGGAGGGCTCGTGAGCACAGATACGCAGTATTTT. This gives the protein CATSRDLVSAGGLVSTDTQYF.

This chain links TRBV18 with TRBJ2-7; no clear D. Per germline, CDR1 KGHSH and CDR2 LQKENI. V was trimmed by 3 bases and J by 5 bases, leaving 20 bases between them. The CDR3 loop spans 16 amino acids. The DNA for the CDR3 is TGTGCCAGCTCACCTACACCGGAAGTCTCCTGGGACGAGCAGTACTTC. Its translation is CASSPTPEVSWDEQYF.

CDR3 sequence: CASTRGAGETGELFF. CDR3 in DNA: TGCGCCAGCACGCGGGGAGCGGGAGAAACCGGGGAGCTGTTTTTT. This chain uses TRBV5-1 with TRBJ2-2; the match to TRBD2 covers 8 bases. The CDR3 has 15 residues. Losses at the gene ends were 6 bases for V and 5 bases for J; bases not matched to a gene: 9. The V gene's germline CDR1 is SGHRS and CDR2 YFSETQ.

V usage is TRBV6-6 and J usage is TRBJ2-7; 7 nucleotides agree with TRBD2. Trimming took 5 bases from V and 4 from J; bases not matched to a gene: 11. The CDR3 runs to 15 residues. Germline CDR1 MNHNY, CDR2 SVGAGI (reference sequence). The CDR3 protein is CASSDPGGSGYEQYF. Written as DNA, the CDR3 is TGTGCCAGCAGTGACCCGGGAGGTAGCGGATACGAGCAGTACTTC.

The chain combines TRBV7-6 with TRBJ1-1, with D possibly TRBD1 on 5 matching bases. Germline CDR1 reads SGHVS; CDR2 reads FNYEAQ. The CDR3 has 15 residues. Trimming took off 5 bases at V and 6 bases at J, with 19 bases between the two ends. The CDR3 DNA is TGTGCCAGCAGCACCTTACGGGGTCGAGGGGCTGAAGCTTTCTTT. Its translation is CASSTLRGRGAEAFF.

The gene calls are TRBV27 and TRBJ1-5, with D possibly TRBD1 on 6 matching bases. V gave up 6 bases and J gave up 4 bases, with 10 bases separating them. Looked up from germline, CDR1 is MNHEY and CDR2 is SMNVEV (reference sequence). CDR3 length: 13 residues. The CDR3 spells CASSDRRNQPQHF. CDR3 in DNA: TGTGCCAGCAGCGACAGGAGGAATCAGCCCCAGCATTTT.

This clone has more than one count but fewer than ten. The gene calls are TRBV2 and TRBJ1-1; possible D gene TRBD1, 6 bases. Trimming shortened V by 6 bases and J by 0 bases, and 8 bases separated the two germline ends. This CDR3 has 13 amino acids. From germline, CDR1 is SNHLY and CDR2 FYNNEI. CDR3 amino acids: CASRRDMNTEAFF. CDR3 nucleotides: TGTGCCAGCAGAAGGGACATGAACACTGAAGCTTTCTTT.

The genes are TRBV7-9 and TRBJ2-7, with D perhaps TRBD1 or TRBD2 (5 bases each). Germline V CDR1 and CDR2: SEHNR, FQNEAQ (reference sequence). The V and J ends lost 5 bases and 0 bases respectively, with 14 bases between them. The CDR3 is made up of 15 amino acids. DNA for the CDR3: TGTGCCAGCAGCCTTGGGACCGATAGCTCCTACGAGCAGTACTTC. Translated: CASSLGTDSSYEQYF.

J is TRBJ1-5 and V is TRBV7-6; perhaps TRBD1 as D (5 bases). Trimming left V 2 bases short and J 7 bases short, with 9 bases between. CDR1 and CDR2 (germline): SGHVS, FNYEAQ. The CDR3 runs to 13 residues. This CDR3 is CASSLLEGQPQHF. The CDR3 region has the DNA TGTGCCAGCAGCTTATTGGAGGGGCAGCCCCAGCATTTT.

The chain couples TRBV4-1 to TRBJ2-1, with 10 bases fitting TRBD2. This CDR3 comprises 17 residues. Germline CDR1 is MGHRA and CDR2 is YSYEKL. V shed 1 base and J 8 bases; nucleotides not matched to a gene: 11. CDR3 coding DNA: TGCGCCAGCAGCCAAGTTGCTAGCGGGAGTGGGTTCTATGAGCAGTTCTTC. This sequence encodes CASSQVASGSGFYEQFF.

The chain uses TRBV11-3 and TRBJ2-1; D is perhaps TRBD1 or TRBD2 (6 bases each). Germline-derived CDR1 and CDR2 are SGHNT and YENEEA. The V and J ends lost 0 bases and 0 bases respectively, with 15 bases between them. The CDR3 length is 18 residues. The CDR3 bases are TGTGCCAGCAGCTTAGATCAAGGGGGGTCAAGCTCCTACAATGAGCAGTTCTTC. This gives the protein CASSLDQGGSSSYNEQFF.